One sample yielded the 30 T cell receptor beta chains listed below, sequenced in a study of human T cells and chemical hapten exposure. Regarding time point: pre-sensitization, week 0. The treatment denotes: therapeutic diphenylcyclopropenone sensitization with weekly scalp DPC. In TCRdb, the RACE reads were re-called with MiXCR into one record per CDR3 protein. Of tens of thousands of distinct CDR3 sequences in the sample, roughly 7.2% were seen once. This specimen consisted of whole blood, obtained in connection with sensitization to the hapten diphenylcyclopropenone (DPC). These receptors originate from a woman aged 50 to 60 with alopecia areata. Some clones in this sample may be carry-over from other donors' samples.

V usage is TRBV7-9 and J usage is TRBJ2-7; a possible D gene is TRBD2 (5 bases). Per germline, CDR1 SEHNR and CDR2 FQNEAQ (reference sequence). V was clipped by 3 bases and J by 2 bases, with 8 bases between them. The CDR3 has 13 residues. CDR3 bases: TGTGCCAGCAGCTTGTCCGGGACCTACGAGCAGTACTTC. It yields the protein CASSLSGTYEQYF. Full variable domain (missing parts from reference TRBV7-9 and TRBJ2-7): DTGVSQNPRHKITKRGQNVTFRCDPISEHNRLYWYRQTLGQGPEFLTYFQNEAQLEKSRLLSDRFSAERPKGSFSTLEIQRTEQGDSAMYLCASSLSGTYEQYFGPGTRLTVT.

There are many counts of this clonotype. This sequence joins TRBV20-1 and TRBJ1-1; perhaps TRBD1 as D (6 bases). Trimming cost V 6 bases and J 2 bases, with 25 bases left between them. In germline, CDR1 is DFQATT, CDR2 SNEGSKA (reference sequence). The length of the CDR3 is 17 residues. CDR3 protein: CSAPRRGGATDNTEAFF. The CDR3 nucleotides read TGCAGTGCCCCCCGAAGGGGGGGCGCGACCGATAACACTGAAGCTTTCTTT.

This clonotype showed up many times. The CDR3, as DNA: TGTGCCAGCACCCCAGGGGGACTAGCGGGACACTACGAGCAGTACTTC. It encodes CASTPGGLAGHYEQYF. The chain recombines TRBV6-6 with TRBJ2-7, with 13 bases that match TRBD2. Per germline, CDR1 MNHNY and CDR2 SVGAGI (reference sequence). The junction had 9 bases not matched to a gene; V was cut back by 7 bases and J by 3 bases. CDR3 length equals 16 residues.

V and J are TRBV3-1 and TRBJ2-7; D uncertain. Trimming removed 4 bases from V and 7 bases from J, with 20 bases in between. The germline V gene encodes CDR1 LGHDT and CDR2 YNNKEL (reference sequence). This CDR3 comprises 15 residues. This chain's CDR3 is CASSRHTSFSGEQYF. DNA of the CDR3: TGTGCCAGCAGCCGGCACACCTCGTTCTCCGGAGAGCAGTACTTC.

This clonotype was recorded many times. V and J are TRBV3-1 and TRBJ1-1; maybe TRBD1 (5 bases). The germline gives CDR1 LGHDT, CDR2 YNNKEL (reference sequence). V dropped 0 bases and J dropped 3 bases, with 11 bases sitting between them. The CDR3 is 15 amino acids. This CDR3 reads CASSQDRGKYTEAFF. Written as DNA, the CDR3 is TGTGCCAGCAGCCAAGATCGGGGGAAGTACACTGAAGCTTTCTTT.

The chain employs TRBV29-1 and TRBJ2-2; weak D call: TRBD2 (5 bases). V was clipped by 7 bases and J by 3 bases, with 6 bases between them. The CDR3 has 11 residues. The germline gives CDR1 SQVTM, CDR2 ANQGSEA. This chain's CDR3 is CSAGDTGELFF. The CDR3 region has the DNA TGCAGCGCCGGGGACACCGGGGAGCTGTTTTTT.

This clonotype was recorded at least ten times. The chain joins TRBV20-1 to TRBJ2-7, with D possibly TRBD1 on 7 matching bases. The CDR3 spans 13 residues. The germline V gene encodes CDR1 DFQATT and CDR2 SNEGSKA (reference sequence). Trimming took 6 bases from V and 9 from J, leaving 21 bases between them. The CDR3 nucleotides are TGCAGTGCCTCCCCCGACAGGGACTTAGGGCAGTACTTC. Encoded protein: CSASPDRDLGQYF.

This clonotype was counted between two and nine times. J is TRBJ2-5 and V is TRBV29-1; tentatively, D is TRBD2 (5 bases). Deletions cut 7 bases from V and 5 bases from J, with 14 bases between. This CDR3 contains 12 residues. Germline V gives CDR1 SQVTM, CDR2 ANQGSEA. CDR3 sequence (DNA): TGCAGCGGGGGAGAAGTTGAGGAGACCCAGTACTTC. Encoded protein: CSGGEVEETQYF.

This clonotype has ten or more counts. The CDR3 reads CSASGTGGRNTEAFF. CDR3 nucleotides: TGCAGCGCTTCCGGGACAGGGGGCAGAAACACTGAAGCTTTCTTT. J is TRBJ1-1 and V is TRBV29-1; TRBD1 matches 12 bases. The germline V gene encodes CDR1 SQVTM and CDR2 ANQGSEA. Trimming cost V 7 bases and J 2 bases; bases outside gene matches: 8. The CDR3 covers 15 residues.

The table lists this clonotype with many counts. V usage is TRBV19 and J usage is TRBJ1-4; TRBD1 aligns across 7 bases. Per the germline V gene, CDR1 is LNHDA and CDR2 is SQIVND (reference sequence). The CDR3 spans 15 residues. Trimming took 5 bases from V and 5 from J; bases not matched to a gene: 8. The CDR3 spells CASSLRGQLNEKLFF. CDR3 bases: TGTGCCAGTAGTCTCCGGGGACAGCTCAATGAAAAACTGTTTTTT.

This clonotype was recorded at least ten times. This rearrangement joins TRBV11-2 to TRBJ2-4, with 14 bases fitting TRBD2. J lost 6 bases, V lost 0 bases, and 10 bases had no gene match. Germline CDR1 and CDR2: SGHAT and FQNNGV. The CDR3 has 19 amino acids. The CDR3 bases are TGTGCCAGCAGCTTAGATCGGGGGGGACTAGCGGGAGACCGAAACATTCAGTACTTC. This gives the protein CASSLDRGGLAGDRNIQYF. Full variable domain (missing parts from reference TRBV11-2 and TRBJ2-4): EAGVAQSPRYKIIEKRQSVAFWCNPISGHATLYWYQQILGQGPKLLIQFQNNGVVDDSQLPKDRFSAERLKGVDSTLKIQPAKLEDSAVYLCASSLDRGGLAGDRNIQYFGAGTRLSVL.

A few counts support this clonotype. The chain links TRBV29-1 to TRBJ2-1; TRBD2 aligns across 14 bases. CDR3 length: 14 amino acids. CDR1 is SQVTM, CDR2 ANQGSEA, per germline. The junction had 7 bases not matched to a gene; V was cut back by 6 bases and J by 9 bases. CDR3: CSVGPGLAGAEQFF. The CDR3 bases are TGCAGCGTCGGACCGGGACTAGCGGGAGCTGAGCAGTTCTTC.

This clonotype was counted ten times or more. This chain connects TRBV15 to TRBJ1-5; D not resolved. V was clipped by 0 bases and J by 1 base, with 16 bases between them. This CDR3 has 18 residues. CDR1 and CDR2 (germline): LNHNV, YYDKDF (reference sequence). The CDR3 here is CATSRDGGSLVSNQPQHF. In nucleotides, the CDR3 is TGTGCCACCAGCAGAGATGGTGGCAGCCTCGTGAGCAATCAGCCCCAGCATTTT.

This clonotype turned up a few times. This rearrangement joins TRBV29-1 to TRBJ2-5, with TRBD2 as a possible D gene (5 bases). The CDR3 has 14 amino acids. Trimming left V 4 bases short and J 5 bases short, with 17 bases between. Germline CDR1 and CDR2: SQVTM and ANQGSEA. DNA of the CDR3: TGCAGCGTTGCGGCGGCCCGGTCGGGGGAGACCCAGTACTTC. Encoded protein: CSVAAARSGETQYF. Full variable domain (outside the CDR3, taken from reference TRBV29-1 and TRBJ2-5): SAVISQKPSRDICQRGTSLTIQCQVDSQVTMMFWYRQQPGQSLTLIATANQGSEATYESGFVIDKFPISRPNLTFSTLTVSNMSPEDSSIYLCSVAAARSGETQYFGPGTRLLVL.

This clonotype was recorded many times. The chain employs TRBV6-2 or TRBV6-3 and TRBJ1-1; no clear D gene. V shed 6 bases and J shed 3 bases, with 14 bases lying between them. Germline V gives CDR1 MNHEY, CDR2 SVGEGT. This CDR3 has 14 amino acids. In nucleotides, the CDR3 is TGTGCCAGCAGCGCATTGGGCACGGACACTGAAGCTTTCTTT. It codes for CASSALGTDTEAFF.

This clonotype was picked up a small number of times. J is TRBJ2-7 and V is TRBV5-1; maybe TRBD1 (6 bases). CDR3 length: 14 amino acids. V was shortened by 1 base and J by 0 bases, with 8 bases between the two germline ends. Germline CDR1 SGHRS, CDR2 YFSETQ. CDR3 bases: TGCGCCAGCAGCTTGCAGGGGACCTCCTACGAGCAGTACTTC. This translates into CASSLQGTSYEQYF.

Ten or more counts support this clonotype. The chain couples TRBV20-1 to TRBJ1-1, with 8 bases that match TRBD1. The CDR3 loop spans 14 amino acids. Germline trimming cut 2 bases from V and 5 bases from J; bases unmatched to any gene: 7. The germline CDR1 and CDR2 sequences are DFQATT and SNEGSKA (reference sequence). The CDR3 bases are TGCAGTGCTAGATTCACAGGGGGTAGGACTGAAGCTTTCTTT. Translation: CSARFTGGRTEAFF.

This clonotype rates as medium-sized (0.01 to 0.1%). V gene TRBV2 combines with J gene TRBJ2-7; tentative D call: TRBD2 (5 bases). Germline lookup yields CDR1 SNHLY and CDR2 FYNNEI. V lost 6 bases and J lost 3, with 21 bases in between. The CDR3 has 16 residues. CDR3 bases: TGTGCCAGCAGCAGAGAATCTCGGGGAACTAGCTACGAGCAGTACTTC. Translation: CASSRESRGTSYEQYF.

Ten or more counts support this clonotype. V gene TRBV29-1 combines with J gene TRBJ2-1, with TRBD1 matching over 9 bases. Germline CDR1 SQVTM, CDR2 ANQGSEA. Trimming removed 7 bases from V and 9 bases from J; junction bases left unmatched: 7. This CDR3 comprises 12 residues. The CDR3 protein is CSGNRGQSEQFF. For the CDR3, the DNA is TGCAGCGGTAACAGGGGGCAAAGTGAGCAGTTCTTC.

In this sample, this clonotype turned up a few times. This chain joins TRBV20-1 and TRBJ1-4; 7 bases align to TRBD1. CDR1 and CDR2 (germline): DFQATT, SNEGSKA (reference sequence). The CDR3 contains 17 residues. V gave up 1 base and J gave up 8 bases; unmatched junction bases: 16. The DNA of the CDR3 is TGCAGTGCTAGAGCCCTCGGGTCCGTTCAGGGGGGCGAAAAACTGTTTTTT. It yields the protein CSARALGSVQGGEKLFF.

The chain is built from TRBV12-5 and TRBJ1-1; D is unresolved. The CDR3 is 12 amino acids. Germline lookup yields CDR1 LGHNT and CDR2 FRNRAP. Trimming left V 1 base short and J 5 bases short, with 5 bases between. CDR3 loop: CASGLGRTEAFF. CDR3 DNA sequence: TGTGCTAGTGGTTTGGGACGGACTGAAGCTTTCTTT. The complete variable domain, with remaining parts taken from reference TRBV12-5 and TRBJ1-1, reads DARVTQTPRHKVTEMGQEVTMRCQPILGHNTVFWYRQTMMQGLELLAYFRNRAPLDDSGMPKDRFSAEMPDATLATLKIQPSEPRDSAVYFCASGLGRTEAFFGQGTRLTVV.

In this sample, this clonotype turned up many times. This chain uses TRBV7-2 with TRBJ2-5, with D maybe TRBD1 (6 bases). Germline V gene sequence: CDR1 SGHTA, CDR2 FQGNSA. This CDR3 spans 17 amino acids. V was cut by 4 bases and J by 5 bases, with 23 bases left in between. The CDR3 loop is CASSSIHGGSRGETQYF. DNA of the CDR3: TGTGCCAGCAGCTCCATCCACGGCGGCAGTAGGGGGGAGACCCAGTACTTC.

This clonotype was counted ten times or more. The gene calls are TRBV5-5 and TRBJ1-1, with a possible D match to TRBD1 (5 bases). Per the germline V gene, CDR1 is SGHKS and CDR2 is YYEKEE (reference sequence). Trimming left V 4 bases short and J 4 bases short, with 11 bases between. There are 13 residues in the CDR3. This chain's CDR3 is CASSVWGGTEAFF. The DNA of the CDR3 is TGTGCCAGCAGCGTTTGGGGCGGCACTGAAGCTTTCTTT.

The J gene is TRBJ2-3, the V gene TRBV18; D remains ambiguous. V lost 2 bases to trimming and J lost 3 bases, with 9 bases between them. The CDR3 loop spans 14 amino acids. Germline CDR1 reads KGHSH; CDR2 reads LQKENI. The CDR3: CASSPGKGTDTQYF. The CDR3, as DNA: TGTGCCAGCTCACCAGGGAAAGGGACAGATACGCAGTATTTT.

At least ten counts were recorded for this clonotype. The gene calls are TRBV5-1 and TRBJ2-5, with a tentative D call TRBD2 (6 bases). Germline CDR1 SGHRS, CDR2 YFSETQ. The CDR3 contains 15 residues. V gave up 4 bases and J gave up 5 bases, with 18 bases separating them. The CDR3 reads CASSTSGGRGETQYF. The CDR3 DNA follows: TGCGCCAGCAGCACCTCCGGGGGACGTGGGGAGACCCAGTACTTC.

By sample fraction, this clonotype is medium-sized. The genes are TRBV7-9 and TRBJ2-1; 7 bases align to TRBD1. Losses at the gene ends were 7 bases for V and 10 bases for J; bases not matched to a gene: 10. The CDR3 is 13 amino acids. Looked up from germline, CDR1 is SEHNR and CDR2 is FQNEAQ (reference sequence). CDR3 in amino acids: CASNAGTAAEQFF. DNA for the CDR3: TGTGCCAGCAACGCCGGGACAGCTGCGGAGCAGTTCTTC.

This clonotype has just a few counts. V is TRBV20-1 and J is TRBJ2-2; TRBD1 is a possible D gene (5 bases). The CDR3 is 13 residues long. V lost 3 bases and J lost 7, with 12 bases in between. Germline assignment: CDR1 DFQATT and CDR2 SNEGSKA (reference sequence). Here the CDR3 reads CSARSDTGGELFF. The CDR3 DNA follows: TGCAGTGCTAGGTCCGACACAGGCGGGGAGCTGTTTTTT.

The J gene is TRBJ1-4, the V gene TRBV5-1; D might be TRBD1 (6 bases). The germline CDR1 and CDR2 sequences are SGHRS and YFSETQ. The length of the CDR3 is 13 residues. The ends were cut back, 3 bases at V and 8 bases at J, with 11 bases in the middle. CDR3 in DNA: TGCGCCAGCAGCTGGACAGTAGAAGAAAAACTGTTTTTT. It specifies CASSWTVEEKLFF.

This clonotype was counted a few times. The V and J genes are TRBV12-3 or TRBV12-4 and TRBJ2-2; 7 bases are shared with TRBD1. The CDR3 contains 13 residues. V lost 6 bases, J lost 9 bases, and 7 bases stayed unmatched. As DNA, the CDR3 is TGTGCCAGCAGGAACAGGGGTTTGAGGGAGCTGTTTTTT. Protein: CASRNRGLRELFF.

This clonotype was counted between two and nine times. The V and J genes are TRBV19 and TRBJ2-2; D is undetermined. V was cut by 6 bases and J by 0 bases, with 8 bases left in between. The CDR3 extends over 14 amino acids. Germline CDR1 is LNHDA and CDR2 is SQIVND (reference sequence). DNA of the CDR3: TGTGCCAGTAGCCAGAGATCGAACACCGGGGAGCTGTTTTTT. Its protein product is CASSQRSNTGELFF.